This entry features one T cell receptor (beta chain) sequence. These data are taken from a study of cytomegalovirus exposure and HLA in healthy donors. It was with 60 Vbeta and 13 Jbeta primers that the PCR ran. Here immunoSEQ multiplex PCR was the method, and the copy in TCRdb shows in-frame clones only, minus some. Of 150,000 to 200,000 clones listed, 70% to 90% are singletons. The CDR3 length is 15 residues. CDR1 LGHNA and CDR2 YSLEER come from the germline V gene. The V gene end was trimmed by 0 bases and the J gene end by 7 bases; junction bases not matched to a gene: 2. The sequenced sample was PBMCs. The sequence was collected from a young woman in good health and CMV-seropositive. This chain uses TRBV4-3 with TRBJ2-1, with 11 bases that match TRBD2. CDR3 sequence: CASSQELAGVNEQFF. The CDR3 nucleotides read TGCGCCAGCAGCCAAGAACTAGCGGGAGTTAATGAGCAGTTCTTC.